The 12 T cell receptor beta chains presented below share a single source sample, sequenced in a study of blood T cell repertoires in COVID-19. Measured with immunoSEQ multiplex PCR; TCRdb has only the in-frame clones, and not every one. The sample consists of under 170,000 clones, 75% to 90% of them appearing once. The sequenced material came from peripheral blood. These receptors came from a man between 65 and 79 years old with acute or convalescent COVID-19.

This chain links TRBV27 with TRBJ1-6; D may be TRBD1 (5 bases). The CDR3 extends over 13 amino acids. Per the germline V gene, CDR1 is MNHEY and CDR2 is SMNVEV (reference sequence). V lost 4 bases, J lost 10 bases, and 11 bases lay in between. The CDR3 region has the DNA TGTGCCAGCAGTTACCAGGGAAGATCACCCCTCCACTTT. It specifies CASSYQGRSPLHF.

This clone was detected once. The chain recombines TRBV11-2 with TRBJ2-5, with a tentative D call TRBD1 (6 bases). The V end lost 2 bases, the J end lost 5 bases, and 18 bases lay between the germline ends. This CDR3 is built from 16 residues. Germline values: CDR1 SGHAT, CDR2 FQNNGV. In DNA, the CDR3 is TGTGCCAGCAGCTTAAATAGGGCAGGGGAGCGGGAGACCCAGTACTTC. Its protein is CASSLNRAGERETQYF.

V and J are TRBV7-6 and TRBJ1-5; D ambiguous. This CDR3 spans 16 amino acids. Per the germline V gene, CDR1 is SGHVS and CDR2 is FNYEAQ. The V and J ends lost 1 base and 0 bases respectively, with 10 bases between them. The chain's CDR3 is CASSLGQAYSNQPQHF. CDR3 bases: TGTGCCAGCAGCTTAGGACAAGCTTATAGCAATCAGCCCCAGCATTTT.

This chain links TRBV5-1 with TRBJ2-3; TRBD1 matches at 12 bases. CDR3 length: 16 residues. V trimming: 6 bases; J trimming: 3 bases; junction bases outside the gene matches: 8. In germline, CDR1 is SGHRS, CDR2 YFSETQ. CDR3 in amino acids: CASKSGTGGGTDTQYF. The CDR3, as DNA: TGCGCCAGCAAGTCCGGGACAGGGGGCGGTACAGATACGCAGTATTTT.

The chain joins TRBV10-2 to TRBJ2-3; TRBD2 is a possible D gene (6 bases). V was cut by 5 bases and J by 0 bases, with 24 bases left in between. The CDR3 is 19 residues long. Germline CDR1 reads WSHSY; CDR2 reads SAAADI. CDR3 in DNA: TGCGCCAGCAGTAGACTAGTCCTACTCCGCGGGCCGAGCACAGATACGCAGTATTTT. Translating gives CASSRLVLLRGPSTDTQYF.

The chain joins TRBV3-1 (or the pseudogene TRBV3-2) to TRBJ2-7; possibly TRBD2 for D (5 bases). The germline V gene encodes CDR1 LGHDT and CDR2 YNNKEL (reference sequence). The CDR3 is 13 residues long. The V gene lost 1 base and the J gene lost 3 bases, with 7 bases spanning the gap. DNA for the CDR3: TGTGCCAGCAGCCAAGGGACTTACTACGAGCAGTACTTC. This gives the protein CASSQGTYYEQYF.

The chain couples TRBV18 to TRBJ1-2, with D possibly being TRBD1 (5 bases). V lost 4 bases and J lost 8, with 20 bases in between. Germline V lookup: CDR1 KGHSH, CDR2 LQKENI. This CDR3 has 15 residues. The CDR3 bases are TGTGCCAGCTCACTCGCCACAGGAGAGGAGATGGGCTACACCTTC. Translating it yields CASSLATGEEMGYTF. Filled out from reference TRBV18 and TRBJ1-2, the complete variable domain reads NAGVMQNPRHLVRRRGQEARLRCSPMKGHSHVYWYRQLPEEGLKFMVYLQKENIIDESGMPKERFSAEFPKEGPSILRIQQVVRGDSAAYFCASSLATGEEMGYTFGSGTRLTVV.

The chain couples TRBV2 to TRBJ1-5; D uncertain. Deletions cut 2 bases from V and 9 bases from J, with 8 bases between. CDR1 SNHLY and CDR2 FYNNEI come from the germline V gene. The CDR3 has 12 amino acids. As DNA, the CDR3 is TGTGCCAGCAGTGAATCCCCGAGGCCCCAGCATTTT. Translated, it gives CASSESPRPQHF. Based on the CDR3 plus reference TRBV2 and TRBJ1-5, the full variable domain is EPEVTQTPSHQVTQMGQEVILRCVPISNHLYFYWYRQILGQKVEFLVSFYNNEISEKSEIFDDQFSVERPDGSNFTLKIRSTKLEDSAMYFCASSESPRPQHFGDGTRLSIL.

This chain links TRBV9 with TRBJ1-6, with a weak D call TRBD1 (5 bases). The ends were cut back, 0 bases at V and 10 bases at J, with 11 bases in the middle. Germline V CDR1 and CDR2: SGDLS, YYNGEE. The CDR3 contains 14 residues. CDR3 loop: CASSVVEGVSPLHF. The CDR3, as DNA: TGTGCCAGCAGCGTAGTGGAAGGGGTGTCACCCCTCCACTTT.

This chain joins TRBV6-1 and TRBJ2-5; D unresolved. Germline CDR1 and CDR2: MNHNS and SASEGT. The CDR3 runs to 15 residues. The V end was cut by 0 bases, the J end by 5 bases, with 13 bases between. The CDR3 sequence is CASSEAGVGWETQYF. DNA of the CDR3: TGTGCCAGCAGTGAAGCGGGCGTTGGATGGGAGACCCAGTACTTC.

The V and J genes are TRBV19 and TRBJ2-5; a weak D match, TRBD1 (7 bases). The V end lost 4 bases, the J end lost 5 bases, and 17 bases lay between the germline ends. The CDR3 consists of 15 residues. The germline V gene encodes CDR1 LNHDA and CDR2 SQIVND (reference sequence). This CDR3 reads CASSNPTGRTETQYF. In DNA form, the CDR3 reads TGTGCCAGTAGTAACCCGACAGGGAGGACGGAGACCCAGTACTTC. The full variable domain, its missing parts supplied by reference TRBV19 and TRBJ2-5, is DGGITQSPKYLFRKEGQNVTLSCEQNLNHDAMYWYRQDPGQGLRLIYYSQIVNDFQKGDIAEGYSVSREKKESFPLTVTSAQKNPTAFYLCASSNPTGRTETQYFGPGTRLLVL.

The chain combines TRBV9 with TRBJ2-5; D possibly corresponds to TRBD2 (7 bases). The CDR3 extends over 15 amino acids. Germline CDR1 is SGDLS and CDR2 is YYNGEE. Trimming removed 3 bases from V and 1 base from J, with 13 bases in between. The CDR3 loop is CASSGRGGPQETQYF. CDR3 nucleotides: TGTGCCAGCAGCGGGAGGGGGGGTCCCCAAGAGACCCAGTACTTC.